The rows below give T cell receptor beta chains drawn from one sample of a study of Graves' ophthalmopathy and Graves' hyperthyroidism. TCRdb analysed the multiplex PCR reads with MiXCR anew, one entry per CDR3 protein. In the table there are about 480,000 distinct CDR3 sequences, approximately 14% of which are singletons. The sample was blood. The receptors derive from a woman aged 25 to 45 with Graves' ophthalmopathy. CDR3s include the opening cysteine and the closing phenylalanine or tryptophan. Each record gives: J gene, V gene, clone size, D gene, CDR3 DNA, CDR3 protein. The D gene is left open where the match is weak. Size is stated for part of the rows, as once, few or many counts, or as a class when the clone is expanded.

TRBJ2-2 | TRBV7-9 | many | NA | TGTGCCAGCAGCTTTCCTAGCCTCATCGGGGGGGAGCTGTTTTTT | CASSFPSLIGGELFF
TRBJ1-1 | TRBV25-1 | few | NA | TGTGCCAGCAGTGAATGGAAGTCGAACACTGAAGCTTTCTTT | CASSEWKSNTEAFF
TRBJ1-2 | TRBV19 | many | NA | TGTGCCAGTAGTATTGGACGGCAGAATGGCTACACCTTC | CASSIGRQNGYTF
TRBJ1-6 | TRBV7-9 | many | NA | TGTGCCAGCAGCTTATGGGACGGCAATTCACCCCTCCACTTT | CASSLWDGNSPLHF
TRBJ2-7 | TRBV28 | many | TRBD2 | TGTGCCAGCAGTTCACCGGGACTAGCGGGGGAATTTCGGTACGAGCAGTACTTC | CASSSPGLAGEFRYEQYF
TRBJ2-5 | TRBV6-1 | many | TRBD1 | TGTGCCAGCAGTGACAACAGGGGGCTCCAGACCCAGTACTTC | CASSDNRGLQTQYF
TRBJ1-2 | TRBV5-1 | NA | TRBD1 | TGCGCCAGCAGCGCGGGACAGGAACTGGCCCGCTACACCTTC | CASSAGQELARYTF
TRBJ1-1 | TRBV7-2 | NA | TRBD1 | TGTGCCAGCAGCTTAGGACAGGGGTTTAGGGCTGAAGCTTTCTTT | CASSLGQGFRAEAFF
TRBJ2-7 | TRBV29-1 | many | TRBD2 | TGCAGCGTGTGGGGGGGGGTTCTCCCCTACGAGCAGTACTTC | CSVWGGVLPYEQYF
TRBJ2-5 | TRBV30 | once | TRBD2 | TGTGCCTGGAGTGGGAACGGGGGGGCCCCGGCCCAGTACTTC | CAWSGNGGAPAQYF
TRBJ1-5 | TRBV6-2/TRBV6-3 | NA | NA | TGTGCCAGCAGTTACCGGGGCTCTGGCAATCAGCCCCAGCATTTT | CASSYRGSGNQPQHF
TRBJ2-7 | TRBV6-5 | many | TRBD2 | TGTGCCAGCAGTTATCCCATAGCGGGAGGCTACGAGCAGTACTTC | CASSYPIAGGYEQYF
TRBJ2-5 | TRBV6-5 | many | NA | TGTGCCAGCAGTTACGGACACTCCCAAGAGACCCAGTACTTC | CASSYGHSQETQYF
TRBJ1-3 | TRBV6-1 | NA | TRBD1 | TGTGCCAGCAGTCCCCCGACAGGGGGAAACACCATATATTTT | CASSPPTGGNTIYF
TRBJ2-7 | TRBV6-1 | NA | NA | TGTGCCACCGGGGCCGCGACAGGAAGCGAGCAGTACTTC | CATGAATGSEQYF
TRBJ1-2 | TRBV12-3/TRBV12-4 | many | TRBD1 | TGTGCCAGCAGAACCCCGGGACAGGGAAGTGGCTACACCTTC | CASRTPGQGSGYTF
TRBJ1-2 | TRBV11-2 | many | NA | TGTGCCAGCAGCTTAGTGGACCGAACAGACAGATTCTCTGGCTACACCTTC | CASSLVDRTDRFSGYTF
TRBJ2-7 | TRBV18 | few | TRBD2 | TGTGCCAGCTCACAAGGGAGGGATCAGTACTTC | CASSQGRDQYF
TRBJ2-5 | TRBV10-3 | many | TRBD1 | TGTGCCATCAGCGAGGGGGACAGGAGAGATGAGACCCAGTACTTC | CAISEGDRRDETQYF
TRBJ2-5 | TRBV5-1 | many | NA | TGCGCCAGCAGCCCACCGCGGACAGTGGAGACCCAGTACTTC | CASSPPRTVETQYF
TRBJ1-5 | TRBV7-6 | few | TRBD1 | TGTGCCAGCAGCTTGCAGCCTGTAGCAGGGGGTCAGCCCCAGCATTTT | CASSLQPVAGGQPQHF
TRBJ2-3 | TRBV5-1 | few | NA | TGCGCCAGCAGCTTCTCGACGGGCACAGATACGCAGTATTTT | CASSFSTGTDTQYF
TRBJ1-2 | TRBV12-3/TRBV12-4 | many | NA | TGTGCCAGCAGTTTATCCCCGCCTCCAACGGATGGCTACACCTTC | CASSLSPPPTDGYTF
TRBJ2-5 | TRBV15 | many | TRBD2 | TGTGCCACCAGCAGAGATCGGGGCCGCGGGAGGGCCGTCCCGATTCAAGAGACCCAGTACTTC | CATSRDRGRGRAVPIQETQYF
TRBJ2-2 | TRBV9 | NA | TRBD1 | TGTGCCAGCAGCGTGAACTCGGGACAGGGGGCCGTCGGGGAGCTGTTTTTT | CASSVNSGQGAVGELFF
TRBJ2-6 | TRBV6-1 | many | NA | TGTGCCAGCAGTGCGCGCCCAGGGTCTGGGGCCAACGTCCTGACTTTC | CASSARPGSGANVLTF
TRBJ1-5 | TRBV4-1 | few | NA | TGCGCCAGCAGCCAATTGGAGGGATTCGGCAATCAGCCCCAGCATTTT | CASSQLEGFGNQPQHF
TRBJ1-5 | TRBV19 | many | TRBD1 | TGTGCCAGTAGTCCCCGGGACAGAGGAAATCAGCCCCAGCATTTT | CASSPRDRGNQPQHF
TRBJ1-5 | TRBV20-1 | many | NA | TGCAGTGCTAGCAGTCCGGATCAGCCCCAGCATTTT | CSASSPDQPQHF
TRBJ1-5 | TRBV6-2/TRBV6-3 | NA | TRBD1 | TGTGCCAGCAGCGGGACAGGAGATGACTATAGCAATCAGCCCCAGCATTTT | CASSGTGDDYSNQPQHF
TRBJ2-2 | TRBV6-2/TRBV6-3 | few | TRBD2 | TGTGCCAGCAGTTACTCCCACTCCGGACTAGCGGGAAACACCGGGGAGCTGTTTTTT | CASSYSHSGLAGNTGELFF
TRBJ1-2 | TRBV5-1 | many | TRBD1 | TGCGCCAGCAGCTTGACGGGACAGGGAGGGGGCTACACCTTC | CASSLTGQGGGYTF
TRBJ2-2 | TRBV30 | few | NA | TGTGCCTGGAATGGCGGGGGCGTAGCCGGGGAGCTGCTTTTT | CAWNGGGVAGELLF
TRBJ1-5 | TRBV4-1 | many | NA | TGCGCCAGCAGCCGCGGGGACAATCAGCCCCAGCATTTT | CASSRGDNQPQHF
TRBJ2-7 | TRBV6-1 | many | NA | TGTGCCACTTGGGTCCTATTATCCTACGAGCAGTACTTC | CATWVLLSYEQYF
TRBJ1-1 | TRBV27 | many | NA | TGTGCCAGCAGTTTTGGAGGGGTGTACACTGAAGCTTTCTTT | CASSFGGVYTEAFF
TRBJ1-1 | TRBV6-5 | many | TRBD1 | TGTGCCAGCAGTTATCCAGGGGGCCGATCCTCTGAAGCTTTCTTT | CASSYPGGRSSEAFF
TRBJ2-2 | TRBV6-1 | NA | TRBD2 | TGTGCCAGCAGTCTCGGGACTAGCCTCGGGGAGCTGTTTTTT | CASSLGTSLGELFF
TRBJ2-7 | TRBV2 | many | NA | TGTGCCAGCAGTGATCCCGGCGAGCAGTACTTC | CASSDPGEQYF
TRBJ2-5 | TRBV7-2 | many | TRBD2 | TGTGCCAGCAGCTTAGGTAGCGGGGGGGCCTGGGAGACCCAGTACTTC | CASSLGSGGAWETQYF
TRBJ1-2 | TRBV13 | many | TRBD1 | TGTGCCAGCAGCTTACGTCCGGGGCAGGGGGCCAGTGGCTACACCTTC | CASSLRPGQGASGYTF
TRBJ1-1 | TRBV12-3/TRBV12-4 | many | NA | TGTGCCAGCCTTAGGGCGGGAGGGAGCACTGAAGCTTTCTTT | CASLRAGGSTEAFF
TRBJ1-1 | TRBV12-3/TRBV12-4 | many | NA | TGTGCCAGCAGTTTAGGGGCGGGGGTGAGAGGACCGAACACTGAAGCTTTCTTT | CASSLGAGVRGPNTEAFF
TRBJ2-7 | TRBV30 | many | NA | TGTGCCTGGGGTCCATCCGGGGGCTCGTCCTACGAGCAGTACTTC | CAWGPSGGSSYEQYF
TRBJ1-1 | TRBV5-1 | many | NA | TGCGCCAGCAGCTTACAGGACGTGAGCACTGAAGCTTTCTTT | CASSLQDVSTEAFF
TRBJ2-7 | TRBV7-8 | many | NA | TGTGCCAGCAGCGTGGGGCAGGTCCCTTACGAGCAGTACTTC | CASSVGQVPYEQYF
TRBJ1-2 | TRBV10-3 | many | TRBD1 | TGTGCCATCAGTGAGTCGAGGACAGGGACAAACTATGGCTACACCTTC | CAISESRTGTNYGYTF
TRBJ2-2 | TRBV30 | many | NA | TGTGCCTGGACCGGTCGGCACTCCACCGGGGAGCTGTTTTTT | CAWTGRHSTGELFF
TRBJ2-7 | TRBV12-3/TRBV12-4 | many | NA | TGTGCCAGCAGAGCATCACCGGGACATCAGACCTACGAGCAGTACTTC | CASRASPGHQTYEQYF
TRBJ1-1 | TRBV5-1 | many | NA | TGCGCCAGCAGCTTGGAGTCGGGACACCTGAACACTGAAGCTTTCTTT | CASSLESGHLNTEAFF
TRBJ2-7 | TRBV29-1 | many | NA | TGCAGCTTTCAGGGTAACGCCTACGAGCAGTACTTC | CSFQGNAYEQYF
TRBJ1-5 | TRBV19 | many | NA | TGTGCCAGTAAGTACACGGCGGACCAGCCCCAGCATTTT | CASKYTADQPQHF
TRBJ2-5 | TRBV5-1 | many | TRBD2 | TGCGCCAGCAGCTTCGGTCCTAGCGGGGGGACCGCAGAGACCCAGTACTTC | CASSFGPSGGTAETQYF
TRBJ1-6 | TRBV7-9 | NA | TRBD1 | TGTGCCAGCAGCTGGGACGGGACAGAAAATTCACCCCTCCACTTT | CASSWDGTENSPLHF
TRBJ2-2 | TRBV6-1 | many | NA | TGTGCCAGCAGCCCCAGGGGTCTAGCGCCTAACACCGGGGAGCTGTTTTTT | CASSPRGLAPNTGELFF
TRBJ2-7 | TRBV20-1 | many | TRBD2 | TGCAGTGCTAGAGATCAACCCGGACTAGCGGGACCTAAGGAGCAGTACTTC | CSARDQPGLAGPKEQYF
TRBJ2-7 | TRBV6-1 | many | NA | TGTGCCAGCAGTCTTCGGCTGAGCGACGAGCAGTACTTC | CASSLRLSDEQYF
TRBJ1-5 | TRBV19 | many | NA | TGTGCCAGTAGTATTCCACAAATCAGCCATCAGCCCCAGCATTTT | CASSIPQISHQPQHF
TRBJ2-2 | TRBV11-2 | many | TRBD1 | TGTGCCAGCAGCTCCGATGGACAGGGCTACACCGGGGAGCTGTTTTTT | CASSSDGQGYTGELFF